The clone carrying this T cell receptor (beta chain) was found once. Its specificity is unknown. These data are taken from a study of a mutant IDH1 vaccine in newly diagnosed glioma. Study-level background: Before enrollment, patients got radiotherapy alone, temozolomide alone, or mostly the combination.

This CDR3 has 17 residues. The germline CDR1 and CDR2 sequences are SGHVS and FNYEAQ. The V gene lost 5 bases and the J gene lost 4 bases, with 20 bases spanning the gap. The repertoire was sequenced with immunoSEQ multiplex PCR; TCRdb's copy has only in-frame clones and lacks some. Altogether tens of thousands of clones are present, 80% to 85% being singletons, with the ten largest covering approximately 12%. Stated time point: week 35, safety follow-up. Each vaccine dose was 300 ug of mutant IDH1 20-mer peptide, with topical imiquimod. The sequence came from a man aged 18-30 years with glioma. V and J are TRBV7-6 and TRBJ2-2; tentative D call: TRBD1 (5 bases). The material sequenced was PBMCs, taken from a glioma patient whose treatment included an IDH1 peptide vaccine. The CDR3 loop reads CASSPVGPGIGTGELFF. In DNA form, the CDR3 reads TGTGCCAGCAGCCCAGTAGGCCCAGGGATAGGCACCGGGGAGCTGTTTTTT.